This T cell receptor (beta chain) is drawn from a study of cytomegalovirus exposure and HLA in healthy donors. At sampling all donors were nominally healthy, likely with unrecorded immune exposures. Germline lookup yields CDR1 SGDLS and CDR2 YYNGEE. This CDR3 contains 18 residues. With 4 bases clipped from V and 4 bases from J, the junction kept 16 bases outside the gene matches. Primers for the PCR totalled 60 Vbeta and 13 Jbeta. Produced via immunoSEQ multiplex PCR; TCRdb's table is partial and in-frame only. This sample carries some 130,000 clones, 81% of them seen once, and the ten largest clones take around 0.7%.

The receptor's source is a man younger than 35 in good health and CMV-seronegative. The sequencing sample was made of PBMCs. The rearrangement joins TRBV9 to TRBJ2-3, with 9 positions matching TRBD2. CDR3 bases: TGTGCCAGCAGCCCGCGGGAGGGGCGGGGGGGCATCGCAGATACGCAGTATTTT. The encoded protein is CASSPREGRGGIADTQYF.